This T cell receptor (beta chain) was sequenced during a study of blood T cell repertoires in COVID-19. TCRdb's table, derived via immunoSEQ multiplex PCR, lists solely in-frame clones and lacks some. The table shows 150,000 to 200,000 clones, with approximately 79% occurring only once. The germline V gene encodes CDR1 SNHLY and CDR2 FYNNEI. The length of the CDR3 is 17 residues. The V gene end was trimmed by 0 bases and the J gene end by 4 bases; junction bases not matched to a gene: 9. This TCR came from an elderly woman with acute or convalescent COVID-19. Specimen: peripheral blood. The chain employs TRBV2 and TRBJ2-1; 7 positions agree with TRBD1. CDR3 protein: CASSEARVTGLYNEQFF. The DNA for the CDR3 is TGTGCCAGCAGTGAAGCGCGGGTGACAGGGCTTTACAATGAGCAGTTCTTC.